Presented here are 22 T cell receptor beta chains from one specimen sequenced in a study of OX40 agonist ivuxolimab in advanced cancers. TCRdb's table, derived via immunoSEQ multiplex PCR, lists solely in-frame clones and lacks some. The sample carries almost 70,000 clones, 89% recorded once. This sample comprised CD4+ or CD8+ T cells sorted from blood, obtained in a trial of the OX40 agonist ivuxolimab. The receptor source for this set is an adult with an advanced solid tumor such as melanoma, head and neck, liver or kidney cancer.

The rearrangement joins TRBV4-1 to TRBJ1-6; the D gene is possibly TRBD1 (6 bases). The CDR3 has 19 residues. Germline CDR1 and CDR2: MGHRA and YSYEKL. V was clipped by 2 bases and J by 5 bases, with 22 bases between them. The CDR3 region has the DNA TGCGCCAGCAGCCAATACCCTCCGGGACACGGACTTGATAATTCACCCCTCCACTTT. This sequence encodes CASSQYPPGHGLDNSPLHF.

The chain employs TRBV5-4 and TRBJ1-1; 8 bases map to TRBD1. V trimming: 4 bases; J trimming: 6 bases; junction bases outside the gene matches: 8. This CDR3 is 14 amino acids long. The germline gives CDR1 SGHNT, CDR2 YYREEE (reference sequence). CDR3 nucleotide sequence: TGTGCCAGCAGCACCCCGACAGGGGCTCCTGAAGCTTTCTTT. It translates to CASSTPTGAPEAFF.

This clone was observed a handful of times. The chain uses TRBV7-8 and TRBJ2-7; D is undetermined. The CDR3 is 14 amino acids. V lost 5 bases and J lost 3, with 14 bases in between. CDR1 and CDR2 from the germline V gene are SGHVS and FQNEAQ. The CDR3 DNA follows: TGTGCCAGCAGCCTGGGCTCCCAAGGCTACGAGCAGTACTTC. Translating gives CASSLGSQGYEQYF.

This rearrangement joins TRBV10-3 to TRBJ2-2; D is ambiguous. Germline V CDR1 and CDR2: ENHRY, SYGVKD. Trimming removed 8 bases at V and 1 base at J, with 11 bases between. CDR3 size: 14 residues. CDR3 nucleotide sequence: TGTGCCATCCAGGAATCGCGGAACACCGGGGAGCTGTTTTTT. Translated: CAIQESRNTGELFF.

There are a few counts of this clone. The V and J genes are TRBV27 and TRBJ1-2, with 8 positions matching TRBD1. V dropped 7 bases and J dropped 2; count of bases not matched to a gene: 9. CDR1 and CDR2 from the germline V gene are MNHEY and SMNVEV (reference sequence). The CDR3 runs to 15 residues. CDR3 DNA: TGTGCCAGCAAGGCAGGGGGCAATATAAACTATGGCTACACCTTC. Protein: CASKAGGNINYGYTF.

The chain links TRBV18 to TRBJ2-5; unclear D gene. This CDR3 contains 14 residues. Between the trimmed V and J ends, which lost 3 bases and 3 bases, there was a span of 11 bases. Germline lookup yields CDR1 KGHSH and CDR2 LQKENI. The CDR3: CASSPQLLEETQYF. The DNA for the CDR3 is TGTGCCAGCTCACCCCAGTTATTGGAAGAGACCCAGTACTTC.

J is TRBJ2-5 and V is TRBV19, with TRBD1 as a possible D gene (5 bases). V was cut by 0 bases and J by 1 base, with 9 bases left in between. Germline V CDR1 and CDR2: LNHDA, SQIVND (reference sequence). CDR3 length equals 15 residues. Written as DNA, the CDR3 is TGTGCCAGTAGTATAGATGTCAGGGTCCAAGAGACCCAGTACTTC. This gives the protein CASSIDVRVQETQYF. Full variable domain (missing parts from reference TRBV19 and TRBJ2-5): DGGITQSPKYLFRKEGQNVTLSCEQNLNHDAMYWYRQDPGQGLRLIYYSQIVNDFQKGDIAEGYSVSREKKESFPLTVTSAQKNPTAFYLCASSIDVRVQETQYFGPGTRLLVL.

The CDR3 nucleotides are TGTGCCAGCAGCGTAGGTTACGGTGAGCAGTTCTTC. Encoded protein: CASSVGYGEQFF. This chain joins TRBV9 and TRBJ2-1; D gene unclear. Per the germline V gene, CDR1 is SGDLS and CDR2 is YYNGEE. The ends were cut back, 0 bases at V and 9 bases at J, with 7 bases in the middle. The CDR3 covers 12 residues. Drawing the rest from reference TRBV9 and TRBJ2-1, the complete variable domain is DSGVTQTPKHLITATGQRVTLRCSPRSGDLSVYWYQQSLDQGLQFLIQYYNGEERAKGNILERFSAQQFPDLHSELNLSSLELGDSALYFCASSVGYGEQFFGPGTRLTVL.

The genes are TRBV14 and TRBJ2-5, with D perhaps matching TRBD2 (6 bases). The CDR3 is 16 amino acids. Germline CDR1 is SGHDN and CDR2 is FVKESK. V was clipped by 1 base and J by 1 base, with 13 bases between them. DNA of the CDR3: TGTGCCAGCAGCCAAGGACGGGGGAGGATCCAAGAGACCCAGTACTTC. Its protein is CASSQGRGRIQETQYF.

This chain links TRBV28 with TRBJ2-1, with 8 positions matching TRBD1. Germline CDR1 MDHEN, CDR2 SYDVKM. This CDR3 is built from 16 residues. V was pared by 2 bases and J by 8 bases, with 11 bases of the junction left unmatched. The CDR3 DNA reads TGTGCCAGCAGTTTAGCGGGACAGGTAGGGGCGGATGAGCAGTTCTTC. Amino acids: CASSLAGQVGADEQFF.

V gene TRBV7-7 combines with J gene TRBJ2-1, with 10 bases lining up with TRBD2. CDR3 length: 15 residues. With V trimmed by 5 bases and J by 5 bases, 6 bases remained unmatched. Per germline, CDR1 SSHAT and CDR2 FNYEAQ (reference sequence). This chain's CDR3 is CASSLGTSENNEQFF. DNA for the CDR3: TGTGCCAGCAGCCTCGGGACTAGCGAGAACAATGAGCAGTTCTTC. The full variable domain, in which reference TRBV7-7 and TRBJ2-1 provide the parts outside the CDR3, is GAGVSQSPRYKVTKRGQDVTLRCDPISSHATLYWYQQALGQGPEFLTYFNYEAQPDKSGLPSDRFSAERPEGSISTLTIQRTEQRDSAMYRCASSLGTSENNEQFFGPGTRLTVL.

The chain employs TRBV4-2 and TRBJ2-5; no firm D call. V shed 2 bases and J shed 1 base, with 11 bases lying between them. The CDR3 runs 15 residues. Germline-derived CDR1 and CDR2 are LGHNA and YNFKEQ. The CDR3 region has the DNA TGTGCCAGCAGCCAACCAGGCGTCCTCCAAGAGACCCAGTACTTC. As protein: CASSQPGVLQETQYF.

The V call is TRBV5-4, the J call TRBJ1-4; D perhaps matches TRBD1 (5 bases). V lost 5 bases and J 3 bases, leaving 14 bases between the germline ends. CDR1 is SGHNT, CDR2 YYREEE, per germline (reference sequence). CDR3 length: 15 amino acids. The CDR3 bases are TGTGCCAGCAGTGACCAGGGCGGACCTAATGAAAAACTGTTTTTT. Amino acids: CASSDQGGPNEKLFF.

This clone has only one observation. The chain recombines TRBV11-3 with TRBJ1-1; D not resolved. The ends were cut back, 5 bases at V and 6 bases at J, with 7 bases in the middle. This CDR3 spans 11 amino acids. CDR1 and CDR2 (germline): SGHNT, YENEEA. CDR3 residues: CASSAAPEAFF. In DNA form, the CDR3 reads TGTGCCAGCAGCGCGGCACCTGAAGCTTTCTTT.

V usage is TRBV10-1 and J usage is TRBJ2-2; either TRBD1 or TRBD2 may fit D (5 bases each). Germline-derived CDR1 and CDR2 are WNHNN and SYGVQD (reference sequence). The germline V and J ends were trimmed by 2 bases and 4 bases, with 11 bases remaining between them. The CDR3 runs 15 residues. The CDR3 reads CASSELGGTTGELFF. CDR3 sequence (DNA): TGCGCCAGCAGTGAGCTTGGGGGAACCACCGGGGAGCTGTTTTTT.

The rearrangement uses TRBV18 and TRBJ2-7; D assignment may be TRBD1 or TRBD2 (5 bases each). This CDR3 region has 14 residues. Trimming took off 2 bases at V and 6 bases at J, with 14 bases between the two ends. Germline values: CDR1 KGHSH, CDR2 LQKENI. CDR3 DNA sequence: TGTGCCAGCTCACCAACGCCTGAGAGGGGCGAGCAGTACTTC. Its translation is CASSPTPERGEQYF.

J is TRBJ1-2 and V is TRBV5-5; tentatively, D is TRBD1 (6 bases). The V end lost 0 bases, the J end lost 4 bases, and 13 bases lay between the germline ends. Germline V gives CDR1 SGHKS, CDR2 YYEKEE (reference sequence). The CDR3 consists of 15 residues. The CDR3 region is CASSLAIGGIYGYTF. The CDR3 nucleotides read TGTGCCAGCAGCTTGGCGATAGGGGGGATCTATGGCTACACCTTC.

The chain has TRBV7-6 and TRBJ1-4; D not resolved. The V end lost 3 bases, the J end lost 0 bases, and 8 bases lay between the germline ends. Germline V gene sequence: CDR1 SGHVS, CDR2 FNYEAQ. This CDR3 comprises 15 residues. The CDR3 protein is CASSLTGATNEKLFF. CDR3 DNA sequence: TGTGCCAGCAGCTTGACGGGTGCAACTAATGAAAAACTGTTTTTT.

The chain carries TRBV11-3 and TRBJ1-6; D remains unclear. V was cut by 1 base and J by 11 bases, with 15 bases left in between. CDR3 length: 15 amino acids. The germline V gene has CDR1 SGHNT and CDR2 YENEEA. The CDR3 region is CASSLGSTAVAPLHF. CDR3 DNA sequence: TGTGCCAGCAGCTTAGGTTCTACAGCCGTCGCACCCCTCCACTTT.

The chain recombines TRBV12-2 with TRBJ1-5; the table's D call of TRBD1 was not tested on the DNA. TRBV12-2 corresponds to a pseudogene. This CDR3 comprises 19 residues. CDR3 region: CASRLGQEQGAQKRQPQHF. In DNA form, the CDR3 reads TGTGCAAGTCGCTTAGGACAAGAACAGGGGGCGCAGAAACGTCAGCCCCAGCATTTT.

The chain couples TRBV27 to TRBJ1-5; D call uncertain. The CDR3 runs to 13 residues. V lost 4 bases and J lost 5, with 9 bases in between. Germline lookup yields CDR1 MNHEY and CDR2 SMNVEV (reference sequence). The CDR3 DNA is TGTGCCAGCAGTTCCAAACCAGATCAGCCCCAGCATTTT. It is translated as CASSSKPDQPQHF.

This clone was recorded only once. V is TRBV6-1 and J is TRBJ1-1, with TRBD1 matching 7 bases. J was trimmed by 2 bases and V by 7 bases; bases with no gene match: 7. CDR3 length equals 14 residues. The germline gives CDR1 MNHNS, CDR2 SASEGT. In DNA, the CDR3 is TGTGCCAGCATCTCCGGGACAGACAACACTGAAGCTTTCTTT. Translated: CASISGTDNTEAFF.